This record looks at one T cell receptor (beta chain) sequence and its context. The record originates from a study of blood T cell repertoires in COVID-19. Study-level information: T cells, B-cell-depleted T cells, or PBMCs supplied cDNA or gDNA.

CDR1 is SEHNR and CDR2 is FQNEAQ in the germline V gene (reference sequence). The CDR3 is 18 amino acids. With 5 bases clipped from V and 4 bases from J, the junction kept 9 bases outside the gene matches. Profiling relied on immunoSEQ multiplex PCR, and the TCRdb table lists in-frame clones only, not all of them. The table shows over 250,000 clones, with approximately 90% occurring only once. The origin of this receptor is a woman in her twenties or thirties with COVID-19, enrolled during active disease. Material: peripheral blood. V usage is TRBV7-9 and J usage is TRBJ2-2; 14 nucleotides align to TRBD2. The CDR3: CASSGRLAGGPGTGELFF. The CDR3 DNA follows: TGTGCCAGCAGCGGCAGACTAGCGGGAGGGCCAGGCACCGGGGAGCTGTTTTTT.